This T cell receptor beta chain comes out of a study of T cells after yellow fever vaccination. In this sample, this clonotype turned up a few times. Its antigen is not known. Looked up from germline, CDR1 is MNHEY and CDR2 is SVGEGT. V lost 5 bases, J lost 9 bases, and 8 bases stayed unmatched. The CDR3 has 15 amino acids. TCRdb recomputed calls from the 5' RACE reads with MiXCR, one row per CDR3 protein. The table includes nearly 550,000 distinct CDR3 sequences, 15% to 20% detected once. Regarding the study as a whole: Once the booster was given, most primary-vaccination clones reappeared, at over 95% for CD4 and more than 85% for CD8.

The TCR was taken from a man aged 25 to 40 who received the YFV17D yellow fever vaccine. The specimen was PBMCs, collected 15 days after the yellow fever booster vaccination. The chain is built from TRBV6-2 or TRBV6-3 and TRBJ2-1, with 12 bases that match TRBD2. The CDR3 DNA reads as TGTGCCAGCAGTCAACCTAGCGGGAGGGCCTGTGAGCAGTTCTTC. Its protein is CASSQPSGRACEQFF.